This record concerns one T cell receptor beta chain sequence. TCRdb's copy holds only in-frame clones and misses some; the assay was immunoSEQ multiplex PCR. The sample records around 71,000 clones, 70% to 90% being singletons. These data are taken from a study of control samples from healthy donors and cancer patients. This receptor was taken from a woman aged 45-65 years with head and neck cancer. Sequences were obtained from PBMCs.

The CDR3 sequence is CASSQYAGELFF. In DNA, the CDR3 is TGTGCCAGCAGCCAGTATGCCGGGGAGCTGTTTTTT. The genes are TRBV7-3 and TRBJ2-2; D not resolved. CDR3 length: 12 residues. Per germline, CDR1 SGHTA and CDR2 FQGTGA. V was cut by 5 bases and J by 6 bases, with 7 bases left in between. The full variable domain, with the rest looked up from reference TRBV7-3 and TRBJ2-2, is GAGVSQTPSNKVTEKGKYVELRCDPISGHTALYWYRQSLGQGPEFLIYFQGTGAADDSGLPNDRFFAVRPEGSVSTLKIQRTERGDSAVYLCASSQYAGELFFGEGSRLTVL.